The 21 T cell receptor beta chains reported below all come from one sample, sequenced in a study of control samples from healthy donors and cancer patients. Data came from immunoSEQ multiplex PCR; TCRdb stores just in-frame clones and leaves some out. The sample holds roughly 120,000 clones, 75% to 90% seen once. The material sequenced was PBMCs. These receptors were obtained from a woman in her forties or fifties with colorectal cancer.

The rearrangement joins TRBV5-4 to TRBJ2-7, with D possibly called TRBD1 or TRBD2 (5 bases each). Deletions cut 4 bases from V and 2 bases from J, with 16 bases between. The CDR3 length is 15 residues. Germline V CDR1 and CDR2: SGHNT, YYREEE (reference sequence). CDR3 DNA: TGTGCCAGCAGCCCCGGGGCACTCATCCCCTACGAGCAGTACTTC. Amino acids: CASSPGALIPYEQYF.

This clone appeared once. This rearrangement joins TRBV12-3 or TRBV12-4 to TRBJ1-2; D ambiguous. The CDR3 extends over 13 amino acids. The V end was cut by 1 base, the J end by 3 bases, with 6 bases between. The DNA of the CDR3 is TGTGCCAGCAGTTTAGAGGGATACTATGGCTACACCTTC. Its protein product is CASSLEGYYGYTF.

This clone turned up a few times. CDR3 sequence (DNA): TGCGCCAGCAGCTTGATGGGGAATGGCTACACCTTC. Encoded protein: CASSLMGNGYTF. This rearrangement joins TRBV5-1 to TRBJ1-2; the D is unclear. This CDR3 is 12 amino acids long. Trimming pared 1 base from V and 6 bases from J, leaving 7 bases between. Germline-derived CDR1 and CDR2 are SGHRS and YFSETQ.

CDR3 loop: CASSGGGNQPQHF. The CDR3 DNA is TGTGCCAGCAGCGGAGGTGGGAATCAGCCCCAGCATTTT. The gene calls are TRBV7-2 and TRBJ1-5; D call uncertain. The germline CDR1 and CDR2 sequences are SGHTA and FQGNSA. The CDR3 has 13 residues. V was pared by 5 bases and J by 4 bases, with 9 bases between.

This rearrangement joins TRBV9 to TRBJ2-2; TRBD2 might be the D (6 bases). The germline V and J ends were trimmed by 2 bases and 7 bases, with 12 bases remaining between them. The germline V gene encodes CDR1 SGDLS and CDR2 YYNGEE. The CDR3 contains 14 residues. The CDR3 DNA reads as TGTGCCAGCAGCGTCGTAGCGGATGACGGGGAGCTGTTTTTT. Encoded protein: CASSVVADDGELFF. Supplemented by reference TRBV9 and TRBJ2-2, the full variable domain reads DSGVTQTPKHLITATGQRVTLRCSPRSGDLSVYWYQQSLDQGLQFLIQYYNGEERAKGNILERFSAQQFPDLHSELNLSSLELGDSALYFCASSVVADDGELFFGEGSRLTVL.

The chain links TRBV7-2 to TRBJ2-7; TRBD1 matches 7 bases. The CDR3 spans 13 residues. The germline V gene has CDR1 SGHTA and CDR2 FQGNSA. The V segment lost 2 bases and the J segment 5 bases; nucleotides outside the gene matches: 3. The CDR3 DNA reads TGTGCCAGCAGCTTAAACAGGGGTGACGAGCAGTACTTC. Translation gives CASSLNRGDEQYF.

The rearrangement joins TRBV5-5 to TRBJ2-7; D is undetermined. Germline CDR1 is SGHKS and CDR2 is YYEKEE (reference sequence). The V and J ends lost 4 bases and 7 bases respectively, with 21 bases between them. The CDR3 length is 15 residues. In DNA, the CDR3 is TGTGCCAGCAGCCTGGTTGGAACGAGAGATTCGGAGCAGTACTTC. Translating gives CASSLVGTRDSEQYF.

The chain joins TRBV2 to TRBJ1-3, with no clear D. Germline V gene lookup returns CDR1 SNHLY and CDR2 FYNNEI. V lost 0 bases and J lost 16, with 19 bases in between. There are 14 residues in the CDR3. CDR3 coding DNA: TGTGCCAGCAGTGAAGCAAGATCCCTTCCCCAATATTATTTT. This codes for CASSEARSLPQYYF.

CDR3 region: CASSLTQETSKQPQHF. The CDR3 bases are TGTGCCAGCAGTTTGACCCAGGAGACATCGAAACAGCCCCAGCATTTT. The J gene is TRBJ1-5, the V gene TRBV28; D ambiguous. This CDR3 has 16 residues. Trimming removed 3 bases at V and 7 bases at J, with 19 bases between. Germline V gives CDR1 MDHEN, CDR2 SYDVKM.

This chain links TRBV19 with TRBJ1-6, with TRBD1 identical over 8 bases. With 4 bases clipped from V and 5 bases from J, the junction kept 7 bases outside the gene matches. CDR1 and CDR2 (germline): LNHDA, SQIVND (reference sequence). This CDR3 has 16 residues. In DNA, the CDR3 is TGTGCCAGTAGTACAGGGACAGGCGCGAATAATTCACCCCTCCACTTT. Translated: CASSTGTGANNSPLHF.

The rearrangement joins TRBV18 to TRBJ1-5; D is undetermined. The CDR3 extends over 14 amino acids. The V end was cut by 1 base, the J end by 4 bases, with 8 bases between. Germline loops: CDR1 KGHSH, CDR2 LQKENI. CDR3 loop: CASSPLGGNQPQHF. The CDR3, as DNA: TGTGCCAGCTCACCACTTGGAGGGAATCAGCCCCAGCATTTT.

A single count supports this clone. The chain has TRBV6-5 and TRBJ2-3; TRBD1 matches 7 bases. V gave up 4 bases and J gave up 4 bases; unmatched junction bases: 8. CDR3 length: 15 residues. Germline V gene lookup returns CDR1 MNHEY and CDR2 SVGAGI. CDR3: CASSSQGPWADTQYF. The CDR3 DNA is TGTGCCAGCAGTTCACAGGGGCCCTGGGCAGATACGCAGTATTTT.

CDR3 coding DNA: TGTGCCAGCAGCGCCGGGACAGTGGGTAACTATGGCTACACCTTC. It is translated as CASSAGTVGNYGYTF. This chain uses TRBV9 with TRBJ1-2; TRBD1 aligns across 7 bases. The CDR3 consists of 15 residues. V lost 3 bases to trimming and J lost 1 base; unmatched junction nucleotides: 6. From germline, CDR1 is SGDLS and CDR2 YYNGEE. Based on the CDR3 plus reference TRBV9 and TRBJ1-2, the full variable domain is DSGVTQTPKHLITATGQRVTLRCSPRSGDLSVYWYQQSLDQGLQFLIQYYNGEERAKGNILERFSAQQFPDLHSELNLSSLELGDSALYFCASSAGTVGNYGYTFGSGTRLTVV.

The chain employs TRBV7-6 and TRBJ2-7; 7 bases map to TRBD1. J gave up 0 bases and V 1 base, and 6 bases lay outside the gene matches. The CDR3 is made up of 16 amino acids. Per germline, CDR1 SGHVS and CDR2 FNYEAQ. The CDR3 loop is CASSLGGGRPSYEQYF. The DNA for the CDR3 is TGTGCCAGCAGCTTAGGAGGGGGCAGACCCTCCTACGAGCAGTACTTC.

This clone was counted a few times. V is TRBV13 and J is TRBJ2-5, with 9 bases that match TRBD2. J was trimmed by 1 base and V by 2 bases; bases with no gene match: 5. Germline CDR1 PRHDT, CDR2 FYEKMQ (reference sequence). The CDR3 is 16 amino acids. In DNA, the CDR3 is TGTGCCAGCAGCTTAATTCCGACTAGCGGCCAAGAGACCCAGTACTTC. Encoded protein: CASSLIPTSGQETQYF. Using reference TRBV13 and TRBJ2-5 for the parts outside the CDR3, the full variable domain is AAGVIQSPRHLIKEKRETATLKCYPIPRHDTVYWYQQGPGQDPQFLISFYEKMQSDKGSIPDRFSAQQFSDYHSELNMSSLELGDSALYFCASSLIPTSGQETQYFGPGTRLLVL.

CDR3 sequence (DNA): TGTGCCAGCAACTCACTGGGAAGCTATGGCTACACCTTC. Translating gives CASNSLGSYGYTF. The J gene is TRBJ1-2, the V gene TRBV5-6; D uncertain. Germline loops: CDR1 SGHDT, CDR2 YYEEEE. V lost 6 bases, J lost 4 bases, and 13 bases lay in between. The CDR3 runs to 13 residues.

V usage is TRBV27 and J usage is TRBJ2-5; TRBD2 is a possible D gene (5 bases). The CDR3 totals 15 residues. V was cut by 2 bases and J by 2 bases, with 12 bases left in between. Germline V gives CDR1 MNHEY, CDR2 SMNVEV (reference sequence). The CDR3 DNA sequence: TGTGCCAGCAGTTTAGGCCGGGGTTGGCAAGAGACCCAGTACTTC. Encoded protein: CASSLGRGWQETQYF.

J is TRBJ2-7 and V is TRBV9; D possibly uses TRBD1 or TRBD2 (6 bases each). The germline CDR1 and CDR2 sequences are SGDLS and YYNGEE. The CDR3 covers 15 residues. Trimming took 0 bases from V and 0 from J, leaving 10 bases between them. The CDR3 loop reads CASSVGWGASYEQYF. The CDR3 DNA reads as TGTGCCAGCAGCGTAGGCTGGGGGGCCTCCTACGAGCAGTACTTC.

The gene calls are TRBV12-3 or TRBV12-4 and TRBJ2-7; D is ambiguous. The germline V and J ends were trimmed by 5 bases and 2 bases, with 4 bases remaining between them. This CDR3 is built from 11 residues. The CDR3 DNA follows: TGTGCCAGCAGTACCACCTACGAGCAGTACTTC. Encoded protein: CASSTTYEQYF.

This chain joins TRBV15 and TRBJ2-7, with a weak D call TRBD1 (6 bases). V was clipped by 5 bases and J by 6 bases, with 14 bases between them. CDR1 is LNHNV, CDR2 YYDKDF, per germline (reference sequence). There are 13 residues in the CDR3. The CDR3 DNA sequence: TGTGCCACCAGCGGCCTGATAGGGGGCGAGCAGTACTTC. It codes for CATSGLIGGEQYF.

This clone is a singleton in its sample. The genes are TRBV10-2 and TRBJ2-7; TRBD1 aligns across 9 bases. V trimming: 5 bases; J trimming: 5 bases; junction bases outside the gene matches: 7. The V gene's germline CDR1 is WSHSY and CDR2 SAAADI. CDR3 length: 14 amino acids. The CDR3 loop reads CASSLQGAPHEQYF. DNA for the CDR3: TGCGCCAGCAGTCTACAGGGGGCTCCCCACGAGCAGTACTTC.